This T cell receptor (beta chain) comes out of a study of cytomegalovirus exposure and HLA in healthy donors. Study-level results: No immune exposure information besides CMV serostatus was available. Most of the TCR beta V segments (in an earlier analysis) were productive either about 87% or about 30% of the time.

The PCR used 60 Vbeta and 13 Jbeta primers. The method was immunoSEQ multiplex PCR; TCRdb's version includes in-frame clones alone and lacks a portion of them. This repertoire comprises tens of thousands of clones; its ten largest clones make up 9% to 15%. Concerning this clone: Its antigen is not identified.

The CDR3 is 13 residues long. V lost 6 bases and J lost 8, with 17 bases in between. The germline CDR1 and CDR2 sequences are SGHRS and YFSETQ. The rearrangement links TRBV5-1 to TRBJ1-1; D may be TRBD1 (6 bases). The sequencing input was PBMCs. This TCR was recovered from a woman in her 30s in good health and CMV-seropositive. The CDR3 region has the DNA TGCGCCAGCACCCGACGAGGGGGTGACGAAGCTTTCTTT. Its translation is CASTRRGGDEAFF.